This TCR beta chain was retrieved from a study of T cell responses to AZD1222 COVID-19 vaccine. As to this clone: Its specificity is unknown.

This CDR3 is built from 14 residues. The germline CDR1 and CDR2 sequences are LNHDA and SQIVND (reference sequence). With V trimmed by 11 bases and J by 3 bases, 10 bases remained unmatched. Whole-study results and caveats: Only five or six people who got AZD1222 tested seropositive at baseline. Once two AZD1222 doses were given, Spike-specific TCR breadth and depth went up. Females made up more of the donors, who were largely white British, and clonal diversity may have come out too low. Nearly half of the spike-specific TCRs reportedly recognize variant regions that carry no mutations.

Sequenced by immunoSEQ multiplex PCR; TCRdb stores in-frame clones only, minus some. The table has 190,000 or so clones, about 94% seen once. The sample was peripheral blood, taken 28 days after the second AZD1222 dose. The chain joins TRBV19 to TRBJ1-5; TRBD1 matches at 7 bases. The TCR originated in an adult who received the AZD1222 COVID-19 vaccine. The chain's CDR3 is CAARQGAFNQPQHF. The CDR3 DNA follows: TGTGCCGCCCGACAGGGAGCGTTCAATCAGCCCCAGCATTTT.